This is a list of T cell receptor beta chains from one sample in a study of cytomegalovirus exposure and HLA in healthy donors. Profiled with immunoSEQ multiplex PCR; TCRdb holds only in-frame clones, not every one. The sample lists 200,000 to 250,000 clones, approximately 80% occurring once. Sequenced material: PBMCs. The origin of the receptors is a woman in her twenties or thirties in good health and CMV-seropositive. Both conserved end residues are trimmed from each CDR3. Fields, in order: V gene, J gene, D gene, CDR3 protein. D genes are given only for firm matches.

TRBV7-2,TRBJ2-2,-,ASSYRVGGELF
TRBV6-5,TRBJ2-3,TRBD2,ASSYSSGVGTDTQY
TRBV25-1,TRBJ2-7,-,ASSDTRVKEQY
TRBV7-3,TRBJ1-1,-,ASSRTTGTVNTEAF
TRBV7-9,TRBJ2-1,TRBD2,ASSSTSGDFYNEQF
TRBV14,TRBJ2-1,TRBD1,ASTQGAQGEQF
TRBV28,TRBJ2-3,-,ASSSLSTGDTQY
TRBV11-2,TRBJ2-3,TRBD2,ASSTLTSLGTSTDTQY
TRBV9,TRBJ1-2,-,ASSSGQFLSGYT
TRBV18,TRBJ2-7,-,ASSLGLYEQY
TRBV30,TRBJ2-7,TRBD2,AWRSGTSTEQY
TRBV30,TRBJ2-7,-,AWSADRQEY
TRBV6-6,TRBJ1-1,-,ASSSLRGSTEAF
TRBV19,TRBJ1-5,TRBD1,ASTRRTGGQPQH
TRBV6-1,TRBJ2-2,TRBD2,ASSGGPGGLITGELF
TRBV28,TRBJ2-7,TRBD1,ASSPDNRGQY
TRBV29-1,TRBJ1-5,TRBD1,SVITSRGPGNQPQH
TRBV6-5,TRBJ1-2,-,ASSYPTGKGYT
TRBV7-2,TRBJ2-3,-,ASSVQASTDTQY
TRBV19,TRBJ2-7,TRBD1,ASSELQGARHEQY
TRBV27,TRBJ2-7,TRBD1,ASSTDPTGFEQY
TRBV5-6,TRBJ2-1,TRBD2,ASSFAGVHNEQF
TRBV18,TRBJ1-4,TRBD1,ASSPGQGDEKLF
TRBV4-2,TRBJ1-2,-,ASSQDASRAGNYGYT
TRBV29-1,TRBJ2-5,-,SVEDGGVETQY
TRBV27,TRBJ2-7,TRBD2,ASSSSTSGGFYEQY
TRBV5-1,TRBJ1-2,TRBD1,ASSVTGVGYGYT
TRBV19,TRBJ2-7,TRBD1,ASSTTGTGTYEQY